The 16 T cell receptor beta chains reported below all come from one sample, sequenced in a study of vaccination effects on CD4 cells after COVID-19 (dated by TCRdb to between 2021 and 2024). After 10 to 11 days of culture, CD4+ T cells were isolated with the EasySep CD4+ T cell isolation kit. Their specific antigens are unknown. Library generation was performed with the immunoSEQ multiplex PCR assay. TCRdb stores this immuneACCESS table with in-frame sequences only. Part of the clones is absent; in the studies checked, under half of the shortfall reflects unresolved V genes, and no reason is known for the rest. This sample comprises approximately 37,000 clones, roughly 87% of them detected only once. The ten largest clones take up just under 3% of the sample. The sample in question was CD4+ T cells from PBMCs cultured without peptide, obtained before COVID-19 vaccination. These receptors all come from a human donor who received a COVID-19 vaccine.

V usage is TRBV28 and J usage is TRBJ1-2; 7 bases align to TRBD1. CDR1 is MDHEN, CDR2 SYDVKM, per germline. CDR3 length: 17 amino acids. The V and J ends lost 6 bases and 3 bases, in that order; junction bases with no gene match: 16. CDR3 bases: TGTGCCAGCAGCCCTGGGCCCTCGGGACAGCTATACTATGGCTACACCTTC. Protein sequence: CASSPGPSGQLYYGYTF.

CDR3 nucleotides: TGTGCCAGCAGTGAAGGACAGGATTATGGCTACACCTTC. It is translated as CASSEGQDYGYTF. This chain links TRBV2 with TRBJ1-2; possible D gene TRBD1, 6 bases. Trimming pared 1 base from V and 5 bases from J, leaving 8 bases between. CDR1 and CDR2 from the germline V gene are SNHLY and FYNNEI. CDR3 length: 13 amino acids.

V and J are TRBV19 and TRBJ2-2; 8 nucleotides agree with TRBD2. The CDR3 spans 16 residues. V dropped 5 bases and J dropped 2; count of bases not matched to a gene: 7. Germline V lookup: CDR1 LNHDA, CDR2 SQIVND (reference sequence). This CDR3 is CASSLGGGPNTGELFF. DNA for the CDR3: TGTGCCAGTAGTCTCGGCGGGGGGCCTAACACCGGGGAGCTGTTTTTT.

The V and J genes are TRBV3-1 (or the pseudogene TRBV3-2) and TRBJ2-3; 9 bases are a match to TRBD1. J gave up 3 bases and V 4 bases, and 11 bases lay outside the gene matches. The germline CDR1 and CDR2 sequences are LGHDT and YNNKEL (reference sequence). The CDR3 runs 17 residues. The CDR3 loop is CASSRTGGAGGTDTQYF. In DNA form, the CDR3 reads TGTGCCAGCAGCCGTACAGGGGGCGCAGGTGGGACAGATACGCAGTATTTT.

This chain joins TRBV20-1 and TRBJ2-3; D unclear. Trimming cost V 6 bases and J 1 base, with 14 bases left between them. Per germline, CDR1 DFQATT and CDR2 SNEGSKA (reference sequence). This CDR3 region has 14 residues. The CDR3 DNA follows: TGCAGTGCCAGTGAAAATTGGGGCACAGATACGCAGTATTTT. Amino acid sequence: CSASENWGTDTQYF.

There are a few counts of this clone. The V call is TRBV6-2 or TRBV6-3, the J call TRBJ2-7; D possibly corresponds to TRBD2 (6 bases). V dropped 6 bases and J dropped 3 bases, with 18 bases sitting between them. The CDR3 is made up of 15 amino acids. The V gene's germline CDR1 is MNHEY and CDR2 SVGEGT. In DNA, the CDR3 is TGTGCCAGCAGCACACCCGGACGGGGAGGCTACGAGCAGTACGTC. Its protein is CASSTPGRGGYEQYV.

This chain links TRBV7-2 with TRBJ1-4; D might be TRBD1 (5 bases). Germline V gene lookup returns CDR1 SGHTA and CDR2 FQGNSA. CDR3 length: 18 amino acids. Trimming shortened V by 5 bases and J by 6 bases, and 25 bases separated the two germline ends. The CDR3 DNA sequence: TGTGCCAGCAGCCCCCAGGGACGCGACTGGACGGGAGATGAAAAACTGTTTTTT. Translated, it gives CASSPQGRDWTGDEKLFF.

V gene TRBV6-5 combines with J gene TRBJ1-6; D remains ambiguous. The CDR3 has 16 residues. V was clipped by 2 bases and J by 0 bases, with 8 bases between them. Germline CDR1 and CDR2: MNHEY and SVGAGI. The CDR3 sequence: CASSYNPSSYNSPLHF. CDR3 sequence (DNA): TGTGCCAGCAGTTACAATCCGAGCTCCTATAATTCACCCCTCCACTTT.

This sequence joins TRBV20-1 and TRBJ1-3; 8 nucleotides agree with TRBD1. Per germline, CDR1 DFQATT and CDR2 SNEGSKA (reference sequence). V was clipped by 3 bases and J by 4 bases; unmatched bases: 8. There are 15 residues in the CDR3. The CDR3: CSASGGRGPGNTIYF. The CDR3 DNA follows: TGCAGTGCTAGTGGTGGCAGGGGGCCAGGAAACACCATATATTTT.

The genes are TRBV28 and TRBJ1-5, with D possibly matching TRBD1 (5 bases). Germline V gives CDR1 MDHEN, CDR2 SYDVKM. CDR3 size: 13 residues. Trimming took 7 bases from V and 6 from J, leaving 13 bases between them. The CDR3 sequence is CASTRAQSQPQHF. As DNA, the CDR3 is TGTGCCAGCACCAGGGCCCAGAGTCAGCCCCAGCATTTT.

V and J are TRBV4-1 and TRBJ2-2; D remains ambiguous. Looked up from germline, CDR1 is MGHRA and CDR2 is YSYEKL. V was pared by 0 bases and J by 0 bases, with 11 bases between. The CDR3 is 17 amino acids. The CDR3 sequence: CASSQEAGRANTGELFF. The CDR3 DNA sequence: TGCGCCAGCAGCCAAGAGGCAGGACGGGCGAACACCGGGGAGCTGTTTTTT.

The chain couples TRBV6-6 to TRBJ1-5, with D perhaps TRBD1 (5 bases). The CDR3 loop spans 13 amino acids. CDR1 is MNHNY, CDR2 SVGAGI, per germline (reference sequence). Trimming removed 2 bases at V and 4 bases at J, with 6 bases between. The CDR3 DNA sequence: TGTGCCAGCAGTTACCGGGGGAATCAGCCCCAGCATTTT. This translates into CASSYRGNQPQHF.

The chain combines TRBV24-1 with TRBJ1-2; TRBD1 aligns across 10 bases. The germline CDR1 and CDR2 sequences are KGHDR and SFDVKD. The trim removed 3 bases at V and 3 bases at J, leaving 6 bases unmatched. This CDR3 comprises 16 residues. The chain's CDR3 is CATSDPGQGHDYGYTF. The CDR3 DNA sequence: TGTGCCACCAGTGATCCGGGACAGGGGCACGACTATGGCTACACCTTC.

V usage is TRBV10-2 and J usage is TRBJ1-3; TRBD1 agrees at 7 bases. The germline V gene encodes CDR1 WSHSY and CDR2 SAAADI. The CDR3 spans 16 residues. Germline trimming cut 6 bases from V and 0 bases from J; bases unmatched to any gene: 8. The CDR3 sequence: CASRVGGTASGNTIYF. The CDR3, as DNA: TGCGCCAGCAGAGTAGGTGGGACAGCCTCTGGAAACACCATATATTTT.

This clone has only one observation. CDR3 nucleotides: TGCGCCAGCAGCTTGACAGGATCGCAGGGCTACACCTTC. This gives the protein CASSLTGSQGYTF. This chain links TRBV5-1 with TRBJ1-2; possibly TRBD1 for D (5 bases). This CDR3 contains 13 residues. CDR1 is SGHRS and CDR2 is YFSETQ in the germline V gene. V shed 1 base and J shed 8 bases, with 12 bases lying between them. Looking up the rest from reference TRBV5-1 and TRBJ1-2 gives the full variable domain: KAGVTQTPRYLIKTRGQQVTLSCSPISGHRSVSWYQQTPGQGLQFLFEYFSETQRNKGNFPGRFSGRQFSNSRSEMNVSTLELGDSALYLCASSLTGSQGYTFGSGTRLTVV.

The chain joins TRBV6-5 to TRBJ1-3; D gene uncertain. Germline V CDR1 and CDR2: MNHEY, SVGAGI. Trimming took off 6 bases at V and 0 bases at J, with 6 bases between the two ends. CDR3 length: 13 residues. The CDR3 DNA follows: TGTGCCAGCAGCGTAGACTCTGGAAACACCATATATTTT. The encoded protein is CASSVDSGNTIYF.